This passage covers 7 T cell receptor beta chains from one sample sequenced in a study of monozygotic twins with inflammatory bowel disease. For each CDR3 protein, TCRdb gives one entry from its re-call of the 5' RACE reads, without DNA. The data show 300,000 to 450,000 distinct CDR3 sequences, and the top ten clones hold around 2.6%. The sample taken for sequencing was blood. The source is a human donor with ulcerative colitis or Crohn's disease, or a healthy co-twin of an affected twin (not recorded which).

V usage is TRBV11-2 and J usage is TRBJ2-1; TCRdb designates TRBD1, a call that cannot be tested without DNA. Germline CDR1 reads SGHAT; CDR2 reads FQNNGV. The CDR3 sequence is 14 residues long. CDR3 sequence reads: CASIRDGNYNEQFF.

V usage is TRBV23-1 and J usage is TRBJ2-3; the D call of TRBD2 rests on TCRdb alone, since no DNA is present to check it. TRBV23-1 is an ORF for which the function is uncertain. CDR3 length equals 17 residues. The CDR3 sequence: CASSPSCSGGPTDTQYF.

This chain joins TRBV20-1 and TRBJ2-3; TCRdb names TRBD1, which stays unverified in the absence of DNA. The CDR3 is made up of 14 amino acids. Germline V gene lookup returns CDR1 DFQATT and CDR2 SNEGSKA (reference sequence). The CDR3 region is CSARTGRGADTQYF.

CDR3 protein: CASSPRQRSSPLHF. This chain links TRBV5-5 with TRBJ1-6. CDR1 SGHKS and CDR2 YYEKEE come from the germline V gene (reference sequence). The CDR3 has 14 amino acids.

The V and J genes are TRBV5-6 and TRBJ1-1; TCRdb's D gene call, TRBD1, goes unchecked for lack of DNA. The CDR3 length is 14 residues. Germline V lookup: CDR1 SGHDT, CDR2 YYEEEE. The CDR3 here is CASSSRDRNTEAFF.

The chain uses TRBV15 and TRBJ1-4; the TRBD1 assignment by TCRdb is unverifiable without DNA. CDR1 and CDR2 from the germline V gene are LNHNV and YYDKDF (reference sequence). The CDR3 length is 13 residues. The CDR3 here is CATNLWASEKLFF.

The J gene is TRBJ2-7, the V gene TRBV10-3; TCRdb indicates TRBD1, and absent DNA this call remains unverified. This CDR3 region has 14 residues. Germline lookup yields CDR1 ENHRY and CDR2 SYGVKD. The chain's CDR3 is CAISMDRGRYEQYF.